This entry lists 22 T cell receptor beta chains sequenced from one sample in a study of cytomegalovirus exposure and HLA in healthy donors. The PCR contained 60 Vbeta and 13 Jbeta primers. Clones were sequenced by immunoSEQ multiplex PCR, and TCRdb holds only the in-frame ones, with some missing. Altogether some 200,000 clones are present, 70% being singletons, with the ten largest covering 2.6%. The sample was PBMCs. These receptors were taken from a man aged 40-49 years in good health and CMV-seropositive.

The rearrangement links TRBV5-1 to TRBJ2-5, with 10 bases matching TRBD2. The CDR3 is 16 amino acids. Germline V gives CDR1 SGHRS, CDR2 YFSETQ. The V and J ends lost 1 base and 1 base, in that order; junction bases with no gene match: 4. CDR3 sequence: CASSLQSGGAQETQYF. CDR3 nucleotide sequence: TGCGCCAGCAGCTTGCAAAGCGGGGGGGCCCAAGAGACCCAGTACTTC.

The gene calls are TRBV19 and TRBJ2-5, with D tentatively TRBD1 (6 bases). Germline loops: CDR1 LNHDA, CDR2 SQIVND (reference sequence). The CDR3 loop spans 16 amino acids. The ends were cut back, 3 bases at V and 3 bases at J, with 17 bases in the middle. The CDR3 DNA follows: TGTGCCAGTAGTATCGACCACAGGGTGGGTAAAGAGACCCAGTACTTC. Residues: CASSIDHRVGKETQYF.

The chain uses TRBV14 and TRBJ2-7, with a tentative D call TRBD2 (5 bases). V lost 4 bases to trimming and J lost 2 bases, with 15 bases between them. The germline V gene encodes CDR1 SGHDN and CDR2 FVKESK. The CDR3 extends over 15 amino acids. The CDR3 loop reads CASSRGGQPTYEQYF. The DNA of the CDR3 is TGTGCCAGCAGCCGCGGCGGGCAGCCGACCTACGAGCAGTACTTC.

The chain joins TRBV7-2 to TRBJ1-2, with D perhaps matching TRBD1 (6 bases). The V gene lost 3 bases and the J gene lost 2 bases, with 10 bases spanning the gap. The CDR3 has 14 residues. Germline CDR1 is SGHTA and CDR2 is FQGNSA. The CDR3 region is CASSFLGQNYGYTF. CDR3 bases: TGTGCCAGCAGCTTTCTCGGACAGAACTATGGCTACACCTTC.

DNA for the CDR3: TGTGCCAGCAGCTTACGATTCGCGAGTACCGACTATAATTCACCCCTCCACTTT. This encodes CASSLRFASTDYNSPLHF. V is TRBV7-2 and J is TRBJ1-6; D remains unclear. Trimming removed 2 bases from V and 3 bases from J, with 17 bases in between. The germline V gene has CDR1 SGHTA and CDR2 FQGNSA. The CDR3 covers 18 residues.

The chain couples TRBV6-5 to TRBJ1-1; TRBD1 matches at 7 bases. This CDR3 has 14 residues. Germline loops: CDR1 MNHEY, CDR2 SVGAGI. The trim removed 6 bases at V and 4 bases at J, leaving 8 bases unmatched. The CDR3 DNA is TGTGCCAGCAGACTACAGGGGCTTGGCACTGAAGCTTTCTTT. Translated: CASRLQGLGTEAFF.

The chain couples TRBV7-2 to TRBJ2-5; 8 positions match TRBD2. CDR1 SGHTA and CDR2 FQGNSA come from the germline V gene. After removal of 5 bases from V and 4 bases from J, the junction contained 9 bases not matched to a gene. CDR3 length: 15 residues. CDR3: CASSPFRGGLETQYF. DNA for the CDR3: TGTGCCAGCAGCCCCTTTCGGGGGGGGTTAGAGACCCAGTACTTC.

This clone showed up just once. The chain has TRBV5-6 and TRBJ2-5; possibly TRBD2 for D (6 bases). Germline lookup yields CDR1 SGHDT and CDR2 YYEEEE. The length of the CDR3 is 18 residues. V lost 4 bases to trimming and J lost 5 bases, with 27 bases between them. The CDR3 loop is CASSPLTYLGIGGETQYF. The CDR3 DNA is TGTGCCAGCAGCCCGCTGACATACCTGGGGATTGGGGGGGAGACCCAGTACTTC.

This clone was observed once. V is TRBV7-3 and J is TRBJ2-3, with 8 bases lining up with TRBD2. V was clipped by 5 bases and J by 2 bases; unmatched bases: 12. Germline V lookup: CDR1 SGHTA, CDR2 FQGTGA. CDR3 length equals 17 residues. The CDR3 coding sequence is TGTGCCAGCAGCGACCGACTAGGGCGGGGGGCCACAGATACGCAGTATTTT. Protein product: CASSDRLGRGATDTQYF.

This chain joins TRBV7-9 and TRBJ2-7; 8 bases align to TRBD1. The CDR3 is 13 amino acids. The germline V gene encodes CDR1 SEHNR and CDR2 FQNEAQ (reference sequence). Germline trimming cut 5 bases from V and 3 bases from J; bases unmatched to any gene: 3. The CDR3 protein is CASSPGTGYEQYF. The CDR3 DNA reads as TGTGCCAGCAGCCCCGGGACAGGCTACGAGCAGTACTTC.

The chain combines TRBV5-1 with TRBJ1-3; 7 bases align to TRBD1. CDR1 SGHRS and CDR2 YFSETQ come from the germline V gene. The CDR3 sequence is 15 residues long. The ends lost 4 bases at V and 0 bases at J; junction bases unmatched: 4. CDR3: CASSIGQASGNTIYF. CDR3 bases: TGCGCCAGCAGCATTGGACAGGCCTCTGGAAACACCATATATTTT.

J is TRBJ1-6 and V is TRBV7-2; D is uncertain. This CDR3 region has 12 residues. Trimming shortened V by 2 bases and J by 10 bases, and 6 bases separated the two germline ends. The V gene's germline CDR1 is SGHTA and CDR2 FQGNSA. The CDR3 bases are TGTGCCAGCAGCTTATGGCCATCACCCCTCCACTTT. Protein: CASSLWPSPLHF.

This chain connects TRBV11-2 to TRBJ1-6; D is undetermined. The V gene lost 6 bases and the J gene lost 2 bases, with 14 bases spanning the gap. The germline V gene encodes CDR1 SGHAT and CDR2 FQNNGV. This CDR3 has 16 amino acids. DNA for the CDR3: TGTGCCAGCAGGCCCCTAATATCTGCCTATAATTCACCCCTCCACTTT. Residues: CASRPLISAYNSPLHF.

The rearrangement joins TRBV5-1 to TRBJ2-5; 10 bases line up with TRBD1. The better agreement between TRBJ2-7 and the DNA end casts doubt on the J call. Germline lookup yields CDR1 SGHRS and CDR2 YFSETQ. The CDR3 extends over 14 amino acids. CDR3 nucleotide sequence: TGCGCCAGCGCCAGGGACAGGGGCGTTGTCGAGCAGTACTTC. This sequence encodes CASARDRGVVEQYF.

This clone was seen ten or more times. The V and J genes are TRBV10-3 and TRBJ1-4; no clear D. V was trimmed by 7 bases and J by 7 bases, leaving 13 bases between them. This CDR3 comprises 13 residues. Germline V lookup: CDR1 ENHRY, CDR2 SYGVKD. CDR3 residues: CAIKEASSEKLFF. The CDR3 nucleotides read TGTGCCATCAAGGAAGCGAGTAGTGAAAAACTGTTTTTT.

The chain recombines TRBV12-5 with TRBJ2-5, with 12 bases fitting TRBD2. V lost 3 bases, J lost 3 bases, and 11 bases stayed unmatched. Germline CDR1 reads LGHNT; CDR2 reads FRNRAP. This CDR3 has 18 residues. CDR3 in amino acids: CASGFLTLTSGGKETQYF. CDR3 nucleotides: TGTGCTAGTGGTTTCCTCACCCTGACTAGCGGGGGTAAAGAGACCCAGTACTTC.

The chain has TRBV11-2 and TRBJ2-5, with TRBD2 as a possible D gene (5 bases). Germline values: CDR1 SGHAT, CDR2 FQNNGV. Trimming cost V 5 bases and J 1 base, with 14 bases left between them. This CDR3 region has 15 residues. The CDR3: CASSKESRAQETQYF. The CDR3 coding sequence is TGTGCCAGCAGCAAAGAATCGCGGGCCCAAGAGACCCAGTACTTC. Together with reference TRBV11-2 and TRBJ2-5, the CDR3 gives the full variable domain: EAGVAQSPRYKIIEKRQSVAFWCNPISGHATLYWYQQILGQGPKLLIQFQNNGVVDDSQLPKDRFSAERLKGVDSTLKIQPAKLEDSAVYLCASSKESRAQETQYFGPGTRLLVL.

This clone has more than one count but fewer than ten. The rearrangement uses TRBV6-5 and TRBJ2-7; 9 nucleotides match TRBD1. V gave up 6 bases and J gave up 6 bases; unmatched junction bases: 9. The CDR3 runs to 14 residues. Germline V gives CDR1 MNHEY, CDR2 SVGAGI. The CDR3 bases are TGTGCCAGCAGCCCAACAGGGGGCGCGAGCGAGCAGTACTTC. Amino acids: CASSPTGGASEQYF.

This chain links TRBV19 with TRBJ2-7, with D perhaps matching TRBD1 (7 bases). V lost 9 bases and J 3 bases, leaving 21 bases between the germline ends. In germline, CDR1 is LNHDA, CDR2 SQIVND (reference sequence). The CDR3 has 15 amino acids. In DNA, the CDR3 is TGTGCCAGCAGACCAGGAGGGGGCGGCCTCTACGAGCAGTACTTC. Protein sequence: CASRPGGGGLYEQYF.

The rearrangement joins TRBV5-1 to TRBJ2-1; D gene unclear. The CDR3 is made up of 14 amino acids. Germline-derived CDR1 and CDR2 are SGHRS and YFSETQ. V was trimmed by 2 bases and J by 7 bases, leaving 13 bases between them. CDR3 nucleotides: TGCGCCAGCAGCTTCCTTGCGGTGAAGAATGAGCAGTTCTTC. The encoded protein is CASSFLAVKNEQFF.

The J gene is TRBJ1-5, the V gene TRBV4-2; possible D gene TRBD1, 5 bases. CDR3 length: 16 amino acids. CDR1 and CDR2 (germline): LGHNA, YNFKEQ. V gave up 3 bases and J gave up 4 bases, with 16 bases separating them. The CDR3 here is CASSHHGGDENQPQHF. The CDR3 nucleotides are TGTGCCAGCAGCCATCACGGAGGGGATGAGAATCAGCCCCAGCATTTT.

The gene calls are TRBV4-3 and TRBJ2-7; TRBD1 aligns across 7 bases. Germline V CDR1 and CDR2: LGHNA, YSLEER. The CDR3 covers 17 residues. After removal of 0 bases from V and 0 bases from J, the junction contained 8 bases not matched to a gene. CDR3 bases: TGCGCCAGCAGCCAAGATCCAGGGGGAAGGAGCTCCTACGAGCAGTACTTC. It codes for CASSQDPGGRSSYEQYF.